The 32 T cell receptor beta chains reported below all come from one sample, sequenced in a study of T cells in Graves' hyperthyroidism and ophthalmopathy. There were TCR beta CDR3 regions amplified from RNA transcripts. The HTBI primer set was used in a first-round RT-PCR of the TCR CDR3. TCRdb itself ran the multiplex PCR reads through MiXCR, one entry per CDR3 protein. The sample records about 400,000 distinct CDR3 sequences, over 12% being singletons. Specimen: blood. These receptors originate from an older woman with Graves' ophthalmopathy.

As to this clonotype: A read error is likely, as this CDR3 ends without the conserved phenylalanine or tryptophan. The chain uses TRBV6-5 and TRBJ1-1, with no clear D. The germline V gene encodes CDR1 MNHEY and CDR2 SVGAGI. V lost 4 bases, J lost 1 base, and 7 bases lay in between. This CDR3 region has 13 residues. This CDR3 reads CASSSTSNTEAFL. DNA for the CDR3: TGTGCCAGCAGTTCCACCTCGAACACTGAAGCTTTCCTT.

This chain connects TRBV20-1 to TRBJ1-3, with D perhaps TRBD1 (5 bases). From germline, CDR1 is DFQATT and CDR2 SNEGSKA (reference sequence). V shed 6 bases and J shed 2 bases, with 14 bases lying between them. The CDR3 has 14 residues. CDR3 sequence: CSAPTDFAGNTIYF. DNA of the CDR3: TGCAGTGCCCCGACAGATTTTGCTGGAAACACCATATATTTT.

This clonotype was picked up a small number of times. The V gene is TRBV28, the J gene TRBJ2-6, with TRBD1 as a possible D gene (6 bases). V was pared by 5 bases and J by 1 base, with 12 bases between. The CDR3 runs 16 residues. The germline V gene has CDR1 MDHEN and CDR2 SYDVKM. The CDR3: CASSPSRGSGANVLTF. CDR3 in DNA: TGTGCCAGCAGTCCCTCGAGGGGGTCTGGGGCCAACGTCCTGACTTTC.

The chain joins TRBV24-1 to TRBJ2-5, with TRBD1 identical over 11 bases. The germline CDR1 and CDR2 sequences are KGHDR and SFDVKD. The CDR3 is 15 amino acids. The V and J ends lost 5 bases and 1 base, in that order; junction bases with no gene match: 2. The CDR3 DNA follows: TGTGCCACCAGTGGGGGACAGGGGGTCCAAGAGACCCAGTACTTC. Encoded protein: CATSGGQGVQETQYF.

This clonotype occurred many times. The genes are TRBV6-1 and TRBJ1-1; unclear D gene. Germline CDR1 reads MNHNS; CDR2 reads SASEGT. The V and J ends lost 11 bases and 4 bases respectively, with 11 bases between them. The CDR3 contains 11 residues. CDR3 DNA: TGTGCCGAACATGCCGGCACTGAAGCTTTCTTT. Translated, it gives CAEHAGTEAFF.

This clonotype was seen only a few times. This chain uses TRBV16 with TRBJ2-1; D is uncertain. The germline CDR1 and CDR2 sequences are KGHSY and FQNENV. Deletions cut 4 bases from V and 6 bases from J, with 10 bases between. The CDR3 runs 13 residues. CDR3 residues: CASSRVRVNEQFF. Written as DNA, the CDR3 is TGTGCCAGCAGCCGAGTCCGAGTCAATGAGCAGTTCTTC.

At least ten counts were recorded for this clonotype. The V gene is TRBV7-3, the J gene TRBJ2-3; tentatively, D is TRBD1 (5 bases). Germline CDR1 reads SGHTA; CDR2 reads FQGTGA. This CDR3 contains 15 residues. V dropped 2 bases and J dropped 0 bases, with 9 bases sitting between them. CDR3 sequence: CASSLYGASTDTQYF. The CDR3 DNA is TGTGCCAGCAGCTTATATGGGGCCAGCACAGATACGCAGTATTTT.

This clonotype was seen ten or more times. CDR3 in amino acids: CASSPPSSKETQYF. CDR3 DNA sequence: TGTGCCAGCAGCCCCCCCAGTAGTAAAGAGACCCAGTACTTC. V usage is TRBV13 and J usage is TRBJ2-5, with no clear D. Germline V gene lookup returns CDR1 PRHDT and CDR2 FYEKMQ (reference sequence). The CDR3 sequence is 14 residues long. V lost 5 bases to trimming and J lost 3 bases, with 13 bases between them.

Comments on this clonotype: This may be a read error: a much more frequent sequence differs by one nucleotide. The CDR3 region is CASSPDWNYGYTF. The CDR3 DNA follows: TGCGCCAGCAGCCCGGACTGGAACTATGGCTACACCTTC. The chain couples TRBV5-1 to TRBJ1-2; D is undetermined. CDR1 is SGHRS and CDR2 is YFSETQ in the germline V gene. The CDR3 covers 13 residues. V shed 4 bases and J shed 2 bases, with 9 bases lying between them.

About this clonotype itself: The conserved final phenylalanine or tryptophan is absent from the CDR3, which likely points to a read error. The chain employs TRBV5-1 and TRBJ2-2; 11 bases line up with TRBD2. Per the germline V gene, CDR1 is SGHRS and CDR2 is YFSETQ. This CDR3 spans 19 amino acids. Trimming at V came to 3 bases and at J to 1 base, leaving 11 bases not matched to a gene. The CDR3 DNA reads as TGCGCCAGCAGCTGGGCAACCGGGACTAGCGGTTTGAACACCGGGGAGCTGTTTCTT. Translated: CASSWATGTSGLNTGELFL.

Only a few counts were recorded for this clonotype. The chain uses TRBV20-1 and TRBJ2-6; D gene uncertain. CDR3 length equals 17 residues. V was clipped by 3 bases and J by 0 bases, with 15 bases between them. The germline CDR1 and CDR2 sequences are DFQATT and SNEGSKA (reference sequence). CDR3 coding DNA: TGCAGTGCTAGGAGAAGGGTCCCCAACTCTGGGGCCAACGTCCTGACTTTC. Protein sequence: CSARRRVPNSGANVLTF.

This clonotype was detected many times. The CDR3 here is CASSYSYGFYEQYF. CDR3 bases: TGTGCCAGCAGTTACTCCTACGGGTTCTACGAGCAGTACTTC. V is TRBV6-6 and J is TRBJ2-7; unclear D gene. Looked up from germline, CDR1 is MNHNY and CDR2 is SVGAGI (reference sequence). There are 14 residues in the CDR3. V lost 0 bases and J lost 3, with 9 bases in between.

This clonotype was recorded many times. The rearrangement joins TRBV30 to TRBJ2-1; no firm D call. Trimming took 1 base from V and 10 from J, leaving 8 bases between them. CDR3 length: 11 residues. Germline CDR1 GTSNPN, CDR2 SVGIG (reference sequence). The DNA of the CDR3 is TGTGCCTGGAGTGCTACCAGCGAGCAGTTCTTC. The encoded protein is CAWSATSEQFF.

There are a few counts of this clonotype. The chain combines TRBV30 with TRBJ1-4; D unresolved. CDR1 is GTSNPN, CDR2 SVGIG, per germline (reference sequence). V shed 0 bases and J shed 2 bases, with 13 bases lying between them. The CDR3 runs to 16 residues. This CDR3 is CAWSVLSRGTNEKLFF. CDR3 bases: TGTGCCTGGAGTGTACTGAGCCGAGGGACTAATGAAAAACTGTTTTTT.

As concerns this clonotype: Since a much larger clone is just one base distant, this may be a read error. The V and J genes are TRBV6-1 and TRBJ2-1; 12 bases agree with TRBD2. Germline CDR1 MNHNS, CDR2 SASEGT. V was pared by 4 bases and J by 2 bases, with 12 bases of the junction left unmatched. This CDR3 comprises 19 residues. The CDR3 here is CASSGRGLAGSAPYNEQFF. For the CDR3, the DNA is TGTGCCAGCAGTGGGCGGGGACTAGCGGGTTCCGCACCCTACAATGAGCAGTTCTTC.

This clonotype was counted once. A much larger clone sits a single nucleotide away, making a read error possible. This likely comes from a read error, as the CDR3 has no conserved phenylalanine or tryptophan at its end. The chain recombines TRBV28 with TRBJ1-1; maybe TRBD1 (6 bases). CDR1 is MDHEN, CDR2 SYDVKM, per germline. The V and J ends lost 6 bases and 0 bases respectively, with 17 bases between them. The CDR3 consists of 16 residues. The CDR3 reads CASSQEGGGMNTEAFS. Written as DNA, the CDR3 is TGTGCCAGCAGCCAAGAGGGGGGGGGGATGAACACTGAAGCTTTCTCT.

This clonotype occurred many times. V gene TRBV27 combines with J gene TRBJ1-2, with TRBD1 identical over 7 bases. This CDR3 region has 13 residues. Germline V lookup: CDR1 MNHEY, CDR2 SMNVEV (reference sequence). J lost 7 bases, V lost 6 bases, and 8 bases had no gene match. CDR3 coding DNA: TGTGCCAGCAGGCTAACAGGGGCAAGTGGCTACACCTTC. It encodes CASRLTGASGYTF.

V and J are TRBV6-1 and TRBJ2-7, with D possibly called TRBD1 or TRBD2 (5 bases each). Germline V gene data show CDR1 as MNHNS and CDR2 as SASEGT. V dropped 10 bases and J dropped 5 bases, with 15 bases sitting between them. The CDR3 contains 12 residues. In nucleotides, the CDR3 is TGTGCCACCAGCGTCCGGGACCACGAGCAGTACTTC. Its translation: CATSVRDHEQYF.

This sequence joins TRBV9 and TRBJ2-5; a possible D gene is TRBD2 (5 bases). With 0 bases removed from V and 7 bases from J, the gap between germline ends came to 13 bases. The CDR3 is made up of 14 amino acids. CDR1 is SGDLS, CDR2 YYNGEE, per germline. This chain's CDR3 is CASSVESGRGTQYF. The CDR3 bases are TGTGCCAGCAGCGTAGAGTCTGGTCGGGGGACCCAGTACTTC. Combining the CDR3 with reference TRBV9 and TRBJ2-5 gives the whole variable domain DSGVTQTPKHLITATGQRVTLRCSPRSGDLSVYWYQQSLDQGLQFLIQYYNGEERAKGNILERFSAQQFPDLHSELNLSSLELGDSALYFCASSVESGRGTQYFGPGTRLLVL.

This clonotype has ten or more counts. This chain connects TRBV7-2 to TRBJ1-4; D is unclear. Trimming stripped 5 bases from V and 8 bases from J, with 15 bases between. The germline V gene encodes CDR1 SGHTA and CDR2 FQGNSA. The CDR3 has 14 amino acids. The DNA for the CDR3 is TGTGCCAGCAGCGTCGTAGGGAGAGACGAAAAACTGTTTTTT. It specifies CASSVVGRDEKLFF.

The table lists this clonotype with many counts. The CDR3 coding sequence is TGTGCCAGCAGCTTAGCGCCGAGCCCCACAGATACGCAGTATTTT. It codes for CASSLAPSPTDTQYF. The chain couples TRBV7-8 to TRBJ2-3; no clear D gene. The CDR3 extends over 15 amino acids. Looked up from germline, CDR1 is SGHVS and CDR2 is FQNEAQ. The ends were cut back, 0 bases at V and 2 bases at J, with 9 bases in the middle.

This clonotype was seen ten or more times. The chain carries TRBV5-1 and TRBJ2-5; D is possibly TRBD1 (6 bases). The germline V gene has CDR1 SGHRS and CDR2 YFSETQ. The CDR3 is made up of 14 amino acids. V was clipped by 0 bases and J by 2 bases, with 8 bases between them. The CDR3 DNA reads as TGCGCCAGCAGCTTGGCCGGACAGCAAGAGACCCAGTACTTC. Protein sequence: CASSLAGQQETQYF.

This clonotype was seen repeatedly, ten times or more. The J gene is TRBJ2-7, the V gene TRBV11-2, with 9 bases matching TRBD2. Per germline, CDR1 SGHAT and CDR2 FQNNGV. The CDR3 sequence is 14 residues long. Germline trimming cut 2 bases from V and 2 bases from J; bases unmatched to any gene: 1. CDR3 DNA: TGTGCCAGCAGCTTACTAGCGGGGACCTACGAGCAGTACTTC. Its protein is CASSLLAGTYEQYF. The entire variable domain, with the rest obtained from reference TRBV11-2 and TRBJ2-7, is as follows: EAGVAQSPRYKIIEKRQSVAFWCNPISGHATLYWYQQILGQGPKLLIQFQNNGVVDDSQLPKDRFSAERLKGVDSTLKIQPAKLEDSAVYLCASSLLAGTYEQYFGPGTRLTVT.

This clonotype was counted between two and nine times. The gene calls are TRBV4-1 and TRBJ2-7; 9 nucleotides agree with TRBD1. The CDR3 contains 17 residues. V dropped 2 bases and J dropped 4; count of bases not matched to a gene: 12. CDR1 and CDR2 from the germline V gene are MGHRA and YSYEKL. This chain's CDR3 is CASSQSPAGTGRYEQYF. The DNA of the CDR3 is TGCGCCAGCAGCCAAAGCCCAGCCGGGACAGGGCGGTACGAGCAGTACTTC.

This clonotype was seen ten or more times. CDR3 amino acids: CASSRYESGYTF. The CDR3 region has the DNA TGTGCCAGCAGCCGGTACGAGAGTGGCTACACCTTC. The chain carries TRBV28 and TRBJ1-2; D remains ambiguous. The germline V gene has CDR1 MDHEN and CDR2 SYDVKM. The CDR3 covers 12 residues. Trimming removed 6 bases from V and 7 bases from J, with 12 bases in between.

This clonotype was observed at least ten times. The genes are TRBV2 and TRBJ1-2; 7 bases are a match to TRBD1. V lost 3 bases, J lost 3 bases, and 1 base stayed unmatched. The CDR3 has 13 residues. Germline V lookup: CDR1 SNHLY, CDR2 FYNNEI. This chain's CDR3 is CASSDTGDYGYTF. CDR3 coding DNA: TGTGCCAGCAGTGATACAGGGGACTATGGCTACACCTTC.

The rearrangement uses TRBV15 and TRBJ2-5; D ambiguous. From germline, CDR1 is LNHNV and CDR2 YYDKDF (reference sequence). The V gene lost 4 bases and the J gene lost 8 bases, with 14 bases spanning the gap. CDR3 length: 13 residues. The CDR3 sequence: CATSTDRPLTQYF. CDR3 in DNA: TGTGCCACCAGCACCGACCGACCGTTAACCCAGTACTTC.

This clonotype was seen a handful of times. The CDR3 region has the DNA TGTGCCAGTCTAGCGGGAGTGACGGACGAGCAGTACTTC. Encoded protein: CASLAGVTDEQYF. The chain employs TRBV2 and TRBJ2-7, with TRBD2 identical over 10 bases. This CDR3 is built from 13 residues. Looked up from germline, CDR1 is SNHLY and CDR2 is FYNNEI. V dropped 9 bases and J dropped 5; count of bases not matched to a gene: 7.

This clonotype was recorded at least ten times. DNA for the CDR3: TGTGCCAGCAGTTTATTGTCATTTTTCGGGGGTGCCACAGATACGCAGTATTTT. Its translation is CASSLLSFFGGATDTQYF. The genes are TRBV28 and TRBJ2-3, with a possible D match to TRBD2 (6 bases). The germline V gene encodes CDR1 MDHEN and CDR2 SYDVKM. The germline V and J ends were trimmed by 1 base and 2 bases, with 19 bases remaining between them. CDR3 size: 18 residues.

As regards this clonotype: With a much larger clone just one base away, this may be a read error. V and J are TRBV20-1 and TRBJ2-5; 7 bases agree with TRBD1. The germline gives CDR1 DFQATT, CDR2 SNEGSKA (reference sequence). Trimming removed 4 bases from V and 5 bases from J; junction bases left unmatched: 4. The CDR3 contains 12 residues. In DNA, the CDR3 is TGCAGTGCTAACAGGGGAGAGGAGACCCAGTACTTC. Protein product: CSANRGEETQYF.

This clonotype was seen repeatedly, ten times or more. J is TRBJ2-5 and V is TRBV7-3, with TRBD1 matching over 8 bases. With V trimmed by 5 bases and J by 5 bases, 13 bases remained unmatched. Germline lookup yields CDR1 SGHTA and CDR2 FQGTGA. The CDR3 consists of 16 residues. CDR3 sequence: CASSTNGDRTGETQYF. The CDR3 bases are TGTGCCAGCAGCACCAATGGGGACAGGACAGGGGAGACCCAGTACTTC.

The table lists this clonotype with a few counts. CDR3 nucleotides: TGTGCCACCAGTGTCCCTAGCGGGATGGCAGATACGCAGTATTTT. Residues: CATSVPSGMADTQYF. The chain employs TRBV24-1 and TRBJ2-3; 9 bases match TRBD2. The germline V gene encodes CDR1 KGHDR and CDR2 SFDVKD. The junction had 6 bases not matched to a gene; V was cut back by 5 bases and J by 4 bases. The CDR3 is made up of 15 amino acids.